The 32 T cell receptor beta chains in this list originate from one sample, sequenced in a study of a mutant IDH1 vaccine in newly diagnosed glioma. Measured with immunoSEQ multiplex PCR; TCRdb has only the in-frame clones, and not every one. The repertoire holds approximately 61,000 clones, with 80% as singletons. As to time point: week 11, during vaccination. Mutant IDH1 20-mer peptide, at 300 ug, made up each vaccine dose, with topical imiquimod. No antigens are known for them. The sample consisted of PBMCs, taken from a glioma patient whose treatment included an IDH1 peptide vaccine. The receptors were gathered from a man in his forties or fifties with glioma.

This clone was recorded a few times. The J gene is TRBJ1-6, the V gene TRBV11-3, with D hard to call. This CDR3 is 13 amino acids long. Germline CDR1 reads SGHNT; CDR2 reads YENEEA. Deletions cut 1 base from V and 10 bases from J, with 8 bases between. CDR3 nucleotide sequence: TGTGCCAGCAGCTTAGTGGGCTACTCACCCCTCCACTTT. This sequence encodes CASSLVGYSPLHF.

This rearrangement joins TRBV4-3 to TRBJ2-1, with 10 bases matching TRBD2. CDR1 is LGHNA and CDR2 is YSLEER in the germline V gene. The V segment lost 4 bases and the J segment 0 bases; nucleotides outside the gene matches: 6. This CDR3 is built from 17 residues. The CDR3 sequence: CASSRDSGGLSYNEQFF. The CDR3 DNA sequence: TGCGCCAGCAGCCGGGATAGCGGGGGGCTCTCCTACAATGAGCAGTTCTTC.

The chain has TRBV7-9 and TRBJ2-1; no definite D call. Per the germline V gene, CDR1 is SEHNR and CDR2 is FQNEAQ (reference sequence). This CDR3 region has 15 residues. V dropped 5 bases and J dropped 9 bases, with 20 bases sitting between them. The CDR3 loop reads CASSTLDQLTGEQFF. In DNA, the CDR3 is TGTGCCAGCAGCACCCTGGACCAATTAACGGGTGAGCAGTTCTTC. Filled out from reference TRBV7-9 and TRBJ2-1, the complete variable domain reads DTGVSQNPRHKITKRGQNVTFRCDPISEHNRLYWYRQTLGQGPEFLTYFQNEAQLEKSRLLSDRFSAERPKGSFSTLEIQRTEQGDSAMYLCASSTLDQLTGEQFFGPGTRLTVL.

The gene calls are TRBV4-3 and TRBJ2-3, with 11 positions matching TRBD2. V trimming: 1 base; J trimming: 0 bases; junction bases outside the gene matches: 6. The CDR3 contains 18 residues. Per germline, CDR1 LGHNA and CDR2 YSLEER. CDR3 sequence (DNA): TGCGCCAGCAGCCAAGGGGCTAGCGGGGGGCTGAGCACAGATACGCAGTATTTT. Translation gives CASSQGASGGLSTDTQYF.

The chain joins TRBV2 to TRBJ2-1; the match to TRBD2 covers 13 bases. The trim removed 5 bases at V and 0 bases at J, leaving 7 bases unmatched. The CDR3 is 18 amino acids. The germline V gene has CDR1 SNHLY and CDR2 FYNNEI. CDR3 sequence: CASSPLTSGGDSYNEQFF. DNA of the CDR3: TGTGCCAGCAGTCCCCTAACTAGCGGGGGGGACTCCTACAATGAGCAGTTCTTC.

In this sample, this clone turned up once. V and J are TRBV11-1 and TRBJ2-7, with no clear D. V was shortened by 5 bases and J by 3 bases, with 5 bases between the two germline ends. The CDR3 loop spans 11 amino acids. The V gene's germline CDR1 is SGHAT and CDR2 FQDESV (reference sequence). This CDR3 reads CASSRNYEQYF. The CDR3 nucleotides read TGTGCCAGCAGCCGAAACTACGAGCAGTACTTC.

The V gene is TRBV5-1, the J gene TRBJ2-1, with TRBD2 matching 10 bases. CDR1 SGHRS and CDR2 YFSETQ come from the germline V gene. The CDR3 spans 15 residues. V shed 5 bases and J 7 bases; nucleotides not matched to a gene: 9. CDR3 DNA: TGCGCCAGCAGTATTGCTAGCGGGAGTCCTAATGAGCAGTTCTTC. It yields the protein CASSIASGSPNEQFF. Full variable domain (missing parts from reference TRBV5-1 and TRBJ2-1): KAGVTQTPRYLIKTRGQQVTLSCSPISGHRSVSWYQQTPGQGLQFLFEYFSETQRNKGNFPGRFSGRQFSNSRSEMNVSTLELGDSALYLCASSIASGSPNEQFFGPGTRLTVL.

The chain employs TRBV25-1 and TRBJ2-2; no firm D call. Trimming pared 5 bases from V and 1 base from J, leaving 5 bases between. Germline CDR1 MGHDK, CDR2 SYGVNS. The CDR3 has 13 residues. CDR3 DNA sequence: TGTGCCAGCAGTCTGCGGAACACCGGGGAGCTGTTTTTT. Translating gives CASSLRNTGELFF.

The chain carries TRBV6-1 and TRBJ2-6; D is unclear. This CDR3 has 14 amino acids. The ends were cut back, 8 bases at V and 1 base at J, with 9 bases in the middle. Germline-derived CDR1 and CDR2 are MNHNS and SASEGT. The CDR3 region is CASGEMSGANVLTF. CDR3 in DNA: TGTGCCAGCGGAGAGATGTCTGGGGCCAACGTCCTGACTTTC.

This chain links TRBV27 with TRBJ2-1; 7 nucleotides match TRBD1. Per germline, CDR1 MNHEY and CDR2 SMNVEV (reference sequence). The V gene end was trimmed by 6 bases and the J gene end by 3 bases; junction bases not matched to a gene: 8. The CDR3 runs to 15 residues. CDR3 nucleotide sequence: TGTGCCAGCAGCCAGACAGGGAACCTCTACAATGAGCAGTTCTTC. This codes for CASSQTGNLYNEQFF.

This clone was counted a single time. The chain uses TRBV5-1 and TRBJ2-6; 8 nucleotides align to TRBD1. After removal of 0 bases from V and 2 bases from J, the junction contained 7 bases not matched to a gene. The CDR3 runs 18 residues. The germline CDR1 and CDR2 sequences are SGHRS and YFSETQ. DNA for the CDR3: TGCGCCAGCAGCTTGGAAGGACAGGGAATCCCTGGGGCCAACGTCCTGACTTTC. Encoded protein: CASSLEGQGIPGANVLTF. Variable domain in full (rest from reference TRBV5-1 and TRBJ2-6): KAGVTQTPRYLIKTRGQQVTLSCSPISGHRSVSWYQQTPGQGLQFLFEYFSETQRNKGNFPGRFSGRQFSNSRSEMNVSTLELGDSALYLCASSLEGQGIPGANVLTFGAGSRLTVL.

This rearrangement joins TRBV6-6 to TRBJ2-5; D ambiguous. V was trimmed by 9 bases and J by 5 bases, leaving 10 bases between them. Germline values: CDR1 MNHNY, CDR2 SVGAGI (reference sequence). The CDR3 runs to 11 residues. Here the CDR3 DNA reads TGTGCCAGTGAGGATGGGGAGACCCAGTACTTC. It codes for CASEDGETQYF.

DNA for the CDR3: TGTGCCAGCAGTGATTACCCCATACTCACTGAAGCTTTCTTT. It is translated as CASSDYPILTEAFF. The rearrangement uses TRBV6-1 and TRBJ1-1; no firm D call. CDR3 length: 14 amino acids. V lost 3 bases and J lost 4, with 12 bases in between. The germline V gene encodes CDR1 MNHNS and CDR2 SASEGT.

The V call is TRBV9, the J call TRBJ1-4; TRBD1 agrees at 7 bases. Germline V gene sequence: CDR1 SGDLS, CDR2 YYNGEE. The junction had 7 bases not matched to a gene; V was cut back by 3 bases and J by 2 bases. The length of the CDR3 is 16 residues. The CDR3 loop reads CASSGQGGVTNEKLFF. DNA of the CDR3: TGTGCCAGCAGCGGTCAGGGGGGGGTCACTAATGAAAAACTGTTTTTT.

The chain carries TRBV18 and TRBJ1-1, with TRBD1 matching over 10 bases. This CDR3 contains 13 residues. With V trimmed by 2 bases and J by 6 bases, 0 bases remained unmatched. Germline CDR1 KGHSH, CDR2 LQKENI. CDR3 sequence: CASSPGQGAEAFF. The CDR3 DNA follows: TGTGCCAGCTCACCAGGACAGGGGGCTGAAGCTTTCTTT.

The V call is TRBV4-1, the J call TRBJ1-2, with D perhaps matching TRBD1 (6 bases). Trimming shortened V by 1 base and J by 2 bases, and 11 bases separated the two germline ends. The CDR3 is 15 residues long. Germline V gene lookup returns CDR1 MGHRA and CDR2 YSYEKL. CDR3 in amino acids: CASSQGSQGNYGYTF. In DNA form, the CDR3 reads TGCGCCAGCAGCCAAGGATCACAGGGCAACTATGGCTACACCTTC.

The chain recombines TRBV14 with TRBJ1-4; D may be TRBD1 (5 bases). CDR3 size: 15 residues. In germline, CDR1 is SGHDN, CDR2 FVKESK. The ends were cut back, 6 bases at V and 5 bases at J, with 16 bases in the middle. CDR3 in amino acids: CASSRIQGINEKLFF. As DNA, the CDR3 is TGTGCCAGCAGTCGAATCCAGGGTATCAATGAAAAACTGTTTTTT.

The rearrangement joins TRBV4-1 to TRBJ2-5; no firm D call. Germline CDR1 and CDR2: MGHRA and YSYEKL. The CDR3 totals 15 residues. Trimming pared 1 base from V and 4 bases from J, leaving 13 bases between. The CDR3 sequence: CASSQGEVGRETQYF. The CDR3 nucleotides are TGCGCCAGCAGCCAAGGTGAAGTTGGCAGAGAGACCCAGTACTTC.

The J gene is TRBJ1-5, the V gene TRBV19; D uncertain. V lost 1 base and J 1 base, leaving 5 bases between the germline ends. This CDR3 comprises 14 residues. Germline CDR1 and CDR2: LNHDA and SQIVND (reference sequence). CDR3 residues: CASSIGYSNQPQHF. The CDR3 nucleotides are TGTGCCAGTAGTATAGGGTACAGCAATCAGCCCCAGCATTTT.

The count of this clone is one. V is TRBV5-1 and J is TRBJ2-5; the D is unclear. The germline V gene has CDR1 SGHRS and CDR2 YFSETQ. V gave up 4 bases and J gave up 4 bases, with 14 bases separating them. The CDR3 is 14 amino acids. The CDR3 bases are TGCGCCAGCAGCCCAAGACTTAACCCAGAGACCCAGTACTTC. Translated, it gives CASSPRLNPETQYF. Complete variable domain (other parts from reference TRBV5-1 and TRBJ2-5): KAGVTQTPRYLIKTRGQQVTLSCSPISGHRSVSWYQQTPGQGLQFLFEYFSETQRNKGNFPGRFSGRQFSNSRSEMNVSTLELGDSALYLCASSPRLNPETQYFGPGTRLLVL.

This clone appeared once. The CDR3 reads CASSPTSGNTIYF. Written as DNA, the CDR3 is TGTGCCAGCAGTCCCACCTCTGGAAACACCATATATTTT. The rearrangement uses TRBV6-5 and TRBJ1-3; D remains unclear. The CDR3 loop spans 13 amino acids. CDR1 MNHEY and CDR2 SVGAGI come from the germline V gene. V was cut by 5 bases and J by 0 bases, with 5 bases left in between.

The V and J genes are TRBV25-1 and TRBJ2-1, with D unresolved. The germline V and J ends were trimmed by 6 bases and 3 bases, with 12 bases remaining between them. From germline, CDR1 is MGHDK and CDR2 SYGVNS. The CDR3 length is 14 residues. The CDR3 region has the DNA TGTGCCAGCAGCCGCATTGGCATCTACAATGAGCAGTTCTTC. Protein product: CASSRIGIYNEQFF.

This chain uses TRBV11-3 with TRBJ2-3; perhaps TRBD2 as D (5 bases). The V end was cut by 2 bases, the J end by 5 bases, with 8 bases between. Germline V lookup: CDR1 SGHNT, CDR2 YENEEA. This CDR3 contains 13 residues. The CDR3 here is CASSLNRGDTQYF. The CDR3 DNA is TGTGCCAGCAGCTTAAACCGGGGAGATACGCAGTATTTT.

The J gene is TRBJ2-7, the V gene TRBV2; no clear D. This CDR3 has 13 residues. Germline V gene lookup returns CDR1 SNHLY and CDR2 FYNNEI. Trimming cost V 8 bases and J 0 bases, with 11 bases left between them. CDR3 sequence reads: CASHGRFSYEQYF. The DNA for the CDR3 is TGTGCCAGCCACGGCAGGTTCTCCTACGAGCAGTACTTC.

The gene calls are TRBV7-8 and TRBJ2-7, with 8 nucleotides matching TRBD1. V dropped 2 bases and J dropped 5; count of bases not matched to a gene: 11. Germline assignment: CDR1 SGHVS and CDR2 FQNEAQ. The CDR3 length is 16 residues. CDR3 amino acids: CASSLNAGQVVHEQYF. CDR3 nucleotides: TGTGCCAGCAGCTTAAATGCGGGACAGGTGGTGCACGAGCAGTACTTC. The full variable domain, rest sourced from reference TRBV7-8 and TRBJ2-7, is GAGVSQSPRYKVAKRGQDVALRCDPISGHVSLFWYQQALGQGPEFLTYFQNEAQLDKSGLPSDRFFAERPEGSVSTLKIQRTQQEDSAVYLCASSLNAGQVVHEQYFGPGTRLTVT.

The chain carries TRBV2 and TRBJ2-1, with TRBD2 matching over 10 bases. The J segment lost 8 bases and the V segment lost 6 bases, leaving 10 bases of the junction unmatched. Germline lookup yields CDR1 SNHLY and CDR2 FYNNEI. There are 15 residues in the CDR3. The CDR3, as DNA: TGTGCCAGCAGGGAGAGGGCTAGCGGGAGTCATGAGCAGTTCTTC. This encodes CASRERASGSHEQFF.

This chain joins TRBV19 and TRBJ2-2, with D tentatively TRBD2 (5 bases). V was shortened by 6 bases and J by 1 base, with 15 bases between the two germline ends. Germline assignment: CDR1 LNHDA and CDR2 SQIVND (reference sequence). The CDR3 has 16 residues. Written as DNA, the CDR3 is TGTGCCAGTAGAGCACAGACTATTAAGAACACCGGGGAGCTGTTTTTT. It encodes CASRAQTIKNTGELFF.

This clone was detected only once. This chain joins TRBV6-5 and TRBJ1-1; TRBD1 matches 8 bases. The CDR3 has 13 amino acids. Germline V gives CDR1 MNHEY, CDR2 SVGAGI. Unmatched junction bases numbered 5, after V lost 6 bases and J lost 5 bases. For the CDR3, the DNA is TGTGCCAGCAGATTACAGGGGGGAACTGAAGCTTTCTTT. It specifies CASRLQGGTEAFF.

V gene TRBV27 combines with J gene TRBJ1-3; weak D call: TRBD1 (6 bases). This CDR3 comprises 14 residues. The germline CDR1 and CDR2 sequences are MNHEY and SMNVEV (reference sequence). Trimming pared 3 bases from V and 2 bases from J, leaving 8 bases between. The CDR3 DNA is TGTGCCAGCAGTTTCGGGGGCCCTGGAAACACCATATATTTT. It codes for CASSFGGPGNTIYF.

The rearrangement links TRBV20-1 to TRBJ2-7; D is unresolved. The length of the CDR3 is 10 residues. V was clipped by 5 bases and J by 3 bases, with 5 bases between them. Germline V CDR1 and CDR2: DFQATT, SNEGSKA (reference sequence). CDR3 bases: TGCAGTGCTTACAACTACGAGCAGTACTTC. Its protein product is CSAYNYEQYF.

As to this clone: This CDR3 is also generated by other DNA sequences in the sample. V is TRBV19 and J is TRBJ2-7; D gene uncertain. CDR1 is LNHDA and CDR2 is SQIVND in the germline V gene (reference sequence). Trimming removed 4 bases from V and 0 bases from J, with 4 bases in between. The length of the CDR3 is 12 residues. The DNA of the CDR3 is TGTGCCAGTAGTAGGGACTCCTACGAGCAGTACTTC. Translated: CASSRDSYEQYF.

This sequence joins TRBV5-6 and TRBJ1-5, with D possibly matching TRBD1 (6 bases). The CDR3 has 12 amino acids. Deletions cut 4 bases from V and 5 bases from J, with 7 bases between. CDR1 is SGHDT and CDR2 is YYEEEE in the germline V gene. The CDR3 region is CASSRQDQPQHF. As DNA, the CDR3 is TGTGCCAGCAGCCGACAGGATCAGCCCCAGCATTTT.